The entry below gives a single T cell receptor beta chain sequence along with its context. TCRdb called the 5' RACE reads again in MiXCR, with one record for every CDR3 protein. The sample yields roughly 350,000 distinct CDR3 sequences, roughly 13% seen once. The source of the sample is a study of T-cell memory formation after mild COVID-19. This sequence originates from a young man who had mild COVID-19 (a few samples of this study predate the infection). Cell type and time point are not known. The material sequenced was PBMCs or a T cell subset sorted from them (not recorded which).

CDR3 loop: CASSGQGANEQYF. Written as DNA, the CDR3 is TGTGCCAGCAGCGGACAGGGGGCCAACGAGCAGTACTTC. The V call is TRBV6-5, the J call TRBJ2-7, with 11 bases lining up with TRBD1. This CDR3 has 13 residues. Unmatched junction bases numbered 3, after V lost 6 bases and J lost 5 bases. CDR1 and CDR2 from the germline V gene are MNHEY and SVGAGI.